Included here is one T cell receptor (beta chain) sequence, with context. Its antigen remains unknown. The data originate from a study of T cells in Graves' hyperthyroidism and ophthalmopathy. Study-wide findings and caveats: In the blood, most expanded thyroid clonotypes above 0.001 appeared as well.

TCR beta CDR3 region amplification was performed from RNA transcripts. A set of HTBI primers served as the primers for a first-round RT-PCR of the TCR CDR3. TCRdb analysed the multiplex PCR reads with MiXCR anew, one entry per CDR3 protein. The sample lists over 500,000 distinct CDR3 sequences, roughly 17% seen once, with approximately 16% in the top ten. Any patient presenting with uncontrolled infection, other autoimmune disease, pregnancy or lactation was left out. CDR3 size: 16 residues. The germline CDR1 and CDR2 sequences are MNHEY and SMNVEV (reference sequence). Germline trimming cut 0 bases from V and 7 bases from J; bases unmatched to any gene: 5.

The sequence came from a woman younger than 30 with Graves' ophthalmopathy. This chain links TRBV27 with TRBJ1-4; 10 bases are a match to TRBD1. The sequencing sample was made of blood. The DNA for the CDR3 is TGTGCCAGCAGTTTATCGGCCGGGACAGGGGCTGAAAAACTGTTTTTT. Its translation: CASSLSAGTGAEKLFF.